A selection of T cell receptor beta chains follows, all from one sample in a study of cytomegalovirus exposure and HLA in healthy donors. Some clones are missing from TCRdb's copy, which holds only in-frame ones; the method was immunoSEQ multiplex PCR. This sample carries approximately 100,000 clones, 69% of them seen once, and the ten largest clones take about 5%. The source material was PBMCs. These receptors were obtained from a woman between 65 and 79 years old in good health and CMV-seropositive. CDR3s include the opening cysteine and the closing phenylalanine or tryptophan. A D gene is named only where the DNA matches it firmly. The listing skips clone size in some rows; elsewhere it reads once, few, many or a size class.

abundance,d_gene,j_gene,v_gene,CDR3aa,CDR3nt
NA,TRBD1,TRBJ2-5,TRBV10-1,CASSGTGGRRGETQYF,TGCGCCAGCAGTGGGACAGGGGGCCGGCGGGGAGAGACCCAGTACTTC
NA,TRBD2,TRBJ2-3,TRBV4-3,CASSQQQSSGGYTDTQYF,TGCGCCAGCAGCCAACAGCAGTCTAGCGGGGGGTACACAGATACGCAGTATTTT
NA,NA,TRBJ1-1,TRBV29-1,CSVTRVKNTEAFF,TGCAGCGTTACCAGGGTTAAGAACACTGAAGCTTTCTTT
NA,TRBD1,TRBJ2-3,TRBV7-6,CASSLIGTGTGGSDTQYF,TGTGCCAGCAGTCTTATCGGAACCGGGACAGGGGGCTCGGATACGCAGTATTTT
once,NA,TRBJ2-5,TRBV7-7,CASSKGPIQETQYF,TGTGCCAGCAGTAAGGGGCCAATCCAAGAGACCCAGTACTTC
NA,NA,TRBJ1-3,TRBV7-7,CASSLEGSMGNTIYF,TGTGCTAGCAGCTTAGAGGGGTCGATGGGAAACACCATATATTTT
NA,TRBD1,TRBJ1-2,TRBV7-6,CASTDRGIWGYTF,TGTGCCAGCACCGACAGGGGAATATGGGGCTACACCTTC
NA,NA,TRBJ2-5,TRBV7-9,CASSLASYREGETQYF,TGTGCCAGCAGCTTAGCGAGTTACAGGGAGGGGGAGACCCAGTACTTC
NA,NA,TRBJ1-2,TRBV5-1,CASSSGAAGMDYGYTF,TGCGCCAGCAGCTCGGGTGCCGCCGGGATGGACTATGGCTACACCTTC
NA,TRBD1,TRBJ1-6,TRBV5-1,CASSFTGVDGGSSPLHF,TGCGCCAGCAGCTTTACAGGGGTGGATGGTGGTAGTTCACCCCTCCACTTT
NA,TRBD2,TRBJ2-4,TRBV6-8,CASSYSTSVKNIQYF,TGTGCCAGCAGTTACTCGACTAGCGTAAAAAACATTCAGTACTTC
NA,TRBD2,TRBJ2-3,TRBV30,CAWRRAGVTDTQYF,TGTGCCTGGAGAAGGGCGGGGGTCACAGATACGCAGTATTTT
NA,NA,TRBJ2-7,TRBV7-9,CASSLEGPPGEQYF,TGTGCCAGCAGCTTGGAGGGGCCGCCTGGCGAGCAGTACTTC
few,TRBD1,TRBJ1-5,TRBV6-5,CASSDRDSNQPQHF,TGTGCCAGCAGCGACAGGGATAGCAATCAGCCCCAGCATTTT
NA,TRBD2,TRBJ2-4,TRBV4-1,CASSLGLAPVVKNIQYF,TGCGCCAGCAGCCTGGGACTAGCGCCCGTTGTCAAAAACATTCAGTACTTC
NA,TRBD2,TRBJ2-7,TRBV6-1,CASRREGLASPEQYF,TGTGCCAGCCGACGCGAGGGACTAGCTTCCCCCGAGCAGTACTTC
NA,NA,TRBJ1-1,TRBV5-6,CASSLSWNTEAFF,TGTGCCAGCAGCTTGTCTTGGAACACTGAAGCTTTCTTT
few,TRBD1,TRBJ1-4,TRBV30,CAWGTAPGQGAEKLFF,TGTGCCTGGGGGACAGCTCCGGGACAGGGGGCTGAAAAACTGTTTTTT
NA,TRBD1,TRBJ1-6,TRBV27,CASSLGGGWDNSPLHF,TGTGCCAGCAGTTTAGGAGGGGGCTGGGATAATTCACCCCTCCACTTT
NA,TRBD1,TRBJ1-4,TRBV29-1,CSATTGGAITNEKLFF,TGCAGCGCGACGACAGGGGGCGCGATAACTAATGAAAAACTGTTTTTT
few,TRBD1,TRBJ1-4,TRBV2,CASSWTGSNEKLFF,TGTGCCAGCAGTTGGACAGGGAGTAATGAAAAACTGTTTTTT
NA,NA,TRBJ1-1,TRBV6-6,CASRTPGPSDTEAFF,TGTGCCAGCAGGACCCCGGGTCCCTCGGACACTGAAGCTTTCTTT
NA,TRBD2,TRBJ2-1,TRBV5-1,CASSYPGLAGGRNEQFF,TGCGCCAGCAGCTACCCGGGACTAGCGGGGGGGCGCAATGAGCAGTTCTTC
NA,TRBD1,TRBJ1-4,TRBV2,CASNDRGPHNEKLFF,TGTGCCAGCAACGACAGGGGACCCCATAATGAAAAACTGTTTTTT
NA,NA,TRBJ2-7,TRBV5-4,CASSLAEASAQYF,TGTGCCAGCAGCCTAGCTGAGGCGAGTGCGCAGTACTTC
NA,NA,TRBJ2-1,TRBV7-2,CASRKDYRIYNEQFF,TGTGCCAGCAGAAAAGACTACCGGATCTACAATGAGCAGTTCTTC
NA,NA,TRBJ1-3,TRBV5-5,CASSTGDGNTIYF,TGTGCCAGCAGCACCGGGGATGGAAACACCATATATTTT
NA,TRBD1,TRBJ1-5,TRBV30,CAWSETGSQPQHF,TGTGCCTGGAGTGAGACAGGGAGTCAGCCCCAGCATTTT
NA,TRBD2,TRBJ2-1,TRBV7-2,CASSRGDLYNEQFF,TGTGCCAGCAGCCGGGGGGACCTCTACAATGAGCAGTTCTTC
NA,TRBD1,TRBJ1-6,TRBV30,CAWGGQGGSPLHF,TGTGCCTGGGGCGGACAGGGGGGTTCACCCCTCCACTTT
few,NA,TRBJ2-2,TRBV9,CASTGAETGELFF,TGTGCCAGCACCGGAGCCGAAACCGGGGAGCTGTTTTTT
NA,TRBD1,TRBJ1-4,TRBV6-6,CASSPGQGGEKLFF,TGTGCCAGCAGTCCCGGACAGGGAGGGGAAAAACTGTTTTTT
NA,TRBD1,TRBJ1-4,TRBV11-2,CASNGQGANEKLFF,TGTGCCAGCAACGGACAGGGGGCTAATGAAAAACTGTTTTTT
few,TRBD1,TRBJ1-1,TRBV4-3,CASSQVTGGTNTEAFF,TGCGCCAGCAGCCAAGTAACAGGGGGCACGAACACTGAAGCTTTCTTT
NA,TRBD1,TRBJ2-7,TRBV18,CASSPGTGGTYEQYF,TGTGCCAGCTCACCTGGGACAGGGGGGACCTACGAGCAGTACTTC
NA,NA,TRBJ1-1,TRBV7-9,CASSYGGLEAFF,TGTGCCAGCAGCTACGGGGGGCTTGAAGCTTTCTTT
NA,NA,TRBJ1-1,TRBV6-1,CASSELTGNTEAFF,TGTGCCAGCAGTGAACTGACAGGGAACACTGAAGCTTTCTTT
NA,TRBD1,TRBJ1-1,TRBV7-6,CASSLQGTTTEAFF,TGTGCCAGCAGCCTACAGGGGACCACCACTGAAGCTTTCTTT